A selection of T cell receptor beta chains follows, all from one sample in a study of early T cells in non-severe SARS-CoV-2 infection. TCRdb re-called the 5' RACE reads through MiXCR, storing one row per CDR3 protein. The data contain more than 25,000 distinct CDR3 sequences, approximately 5% of them singletons. Sequencing used whole blood. These receptors were taken from an adult who was a healthcare worker with PCR-confirmed SARS-CoV-2 infection or an uninfected control (not recorded which). The CDR3 runs from the conserved cysteine through the conserved F or W. A D gene is named only where the DNA matches it firmly. Clone size is shown for a subset of rows, as once, few, many or a class of expanded clone.

J gene: TRBJ2-3; D gene: TRBD2; clone size: many; V gene: TRBV19; CDR3 protein: CASSILAGGPSTDTQYF; CDR3 DNA: TGTGCCAGTAGTATTCTAGCGGGGGGGCCTAGCACAGATACGCAGTATTTT
J gene: TRBJ2-2; D gene: TRBD1; clone size: many; V gene: TRBV9; CDR3 protein: CASSADRFGTGELFF; CDR3 DNA: TGTGCCAGCAGCGCGGACAGGTTCGGCACCGGGGAGCTGTTTTTT
J gene: TRBJ2-1; D gene: TRBD1; clone size: many; V gene: TRBV15; CDR3 protein: CATSRDRANEQFF; CDR3 DNA: TGTGCCACCAGCAGGGACAGGGCGAATGAGCAGTTCTTC
J gene: TRBJ2-7; D gene: TRBD1; clone size: many; V gene: TRBV15; CDR3 protein: CATSREKPGQGYYEQYF; CDR3 DNA: TGTGCCACCAGCAGAGAAAAACCGGGACAGGGATATTACGAGCAGTACTTC
J gene: TRBJ2-1; D gene: TRBD2; clone size: .; V gene: TRBV29-1; CDR3 protein: CSLGRAGGPNEQFF; CDR3 DNA: TGCAGCCTTGGACGAGCGGGGGGGCCCAATGAGCAGTTCTTC
J gene: TRBJ1-1; D gene: .; clone size: many; V gene: TRBV20-1; CDR3 protein: CSARAETGNTEAFF; CDR3 DNA: TGCAGTGCTAGAGCCGAGACAGGGAACACTGAAGCTTTCTTT
J gene: TRBJ2-7; D gene: TRBD2; clone size: few; V gene: TRBV15; CDR3 protein: CATSREEREIYF; CDR3 DNA: TGTGCCACCAGCAGGGAGGAGCGGGAGATCTACTTC
J gene: TRBJ1-1; D gene: .; clone size: few; V gene: TRBV12-3/TRBV12-4; CDR3 protein: CASSSRAEGDTEAFF; CDR3 DNA: TGTGCCAGCAGTAGTCGGGCCGAGGGGGACACTGAAGCTTTCTTT
J gene: TRBJ1-3; D gene: .; clone size: many; V gene: TRBV6-1; CDR3 protein: CAYSGGNTIYF; CDR3 DNA: TGTGCCTACAGCGGTGGAAACACCATATATTTT
J gene: TRBJ2-3; D gene: .; clone size: many; V gene: TRBV6-2/TRBV6-3; CDR3 protein: CASTRREDTQYF; CDR3 DNA: TGTGCCAGCACTCGGCGGGAAGATACGCAGTATTTT
J gene: TRBJ2-3; D gene: .; clone size: many; V gene: TRBV6-2/TRBV6-3; CDR3 protein: CASRRQGRDTQYF; CDR3 DNA: TGTGCCAGCAGACGTCAGGGACGAGATACGCAGTATTTT
J gene: TRBJ2-1; D gene: .; clone size: many; V gene: TRBV7-4; CDR3 protein: CASSLVGNEQFF; CDR3 DNA: TGTGCCAGCAGCTTAGTAGGGAATGAGCAGTTCTTC
J gene: TRBJ2-1; D gene: TRBD1; clone size: many; V gene: TRBV2; CDR3 protein: CASSAGDRVTYNEQFF; CDR3 DNA: TGTGCCAGCAGTGCTGGGGACAGGGTCACCTACAATGAGCAGTTCTTC
J gene: TRBJ1-5; D gene: .; clone size: many; V gene: TRBV19; CDR3 protein: CASSIDGTQPQHF; CDR3 DNA: TGTGCCAGTAGTATAGACGGCACTCAGCCCCAGCATTTT
J gene: TRBJ1-5; D gene: .; clone size: many; V gene: TRBV12-3/TRBV12-4; CDR3 protein: CASSPLGTYNQPQHF; CDR3 DNA: TGTGCCAGCAGCCCCCTCGGGACGTACAATCAGCCCCAGCATTTT
J gene: TRBJ2-1; D gene: .; clone size: few; V gene: TRBV12-3/TRBV12-4; CDR3 protein: CASSFPSNANEQFF; CDR3 DNA: TGTGCCAGCAGTTTTCCCAGTAACGCCAATGAGCAGTTCTTC
J gene: TRBJ2-5; D gene: .; clone size: .; V gene: TRBV5-6; CDR3 protein: CASTEPGLQETQYF; CDR3 DNA: TGTGCCAGCACCGAACCGGGACTGCAAGAGACCCAGTACTTC
J gene: TRBJ2-3; D gene: .; clone size: few; V gene: TRBV3-1; CDR3 protein: CASAMGGGRDTQYF; CDR3 DNA: TGTGCCAGCGCCATGGGGGGGGGCAGGGATACGCAGTATTTT
J gene: TRBJ2-7; D gene: .; clone size: many; V gene: TRBV12-3/TRBV12-4; CDR3 protein: CASSFWPYEQYF; CDR3 DNA: TGTGCCAGCAGTTTTTGGCCCTACGAGCAGTACTTC
J gene: TRBJ2-1; D gene: TRBD2; clone size: many; V gene: TRBV20-1; CDR3 protein: CSARVTSGGLYNEQFF; CDR3 DNA: TGCAGTGCTAGAGTGACTAGCGGGGGCCTCTACAATGAGCAGTTCTTC
J gene: TRBJ2-5; D gene: .; clone size: many; V gene: TRBV6-1; CDR3 protein: CASRWGGLETQYF; CDR3 DNA: TGTGCCAGCAGGTGGGGGGGCCTGGAGACCCAGTACTTC
J gene: TRBJ2-1; D gene: .; clone size: many; V gene: TRBV20-1; CDR3 protein: CSAERGQDIYNEQFF; CDR3 DNA: TGCAGTGCAGAGAGGGGCCAGGATATCTACAATGAGCAGTTCTTC
J gene: TRBJ1-1; D gene: .; clone size: .; V gene: TRBV7-2; CDR3 protein: CASSYNVNTEAFF; CDR3 DNA: TGTGCCAGCAGCTACAACGTGAACACTGAAGCTTTCTTT
J gene: TRBJ2-1; D gene: TRBD2; clone size: few; V gene: TRBV7-3; CDR3 protein: CASSPAGEPLNEQFF; CDR3 DNA: TGTGCCAGCAGCCCAGCGGGGGAGCCTCTCAATGAGCAGTTCTTC
J gene: TRBJ1-5; D gene: .; clone size: many; V gene: TRBV19; CDR3 protein: CASSSPMIYSNQPQHF; CDR3 DNA: TGTGCCAGTAGTTCCCCCATGATTTATAGCAATCAGCCCCAGCATTTT
J gene: TRBJ2-7; D gene: TRBD1; clone size: many; V gene: TRBV7-6; CDR3 protein: CASSLRQGTGEQYF; CDR3 DNA: TGTGCCAGCAGCTTAAGACAGGGGACGGGCGAGCAGTACTTC
J gene: TRBJ2-5; D gene: .; clone size: many; V gene: TRBV7-2; CDR3 protein: CASSLGRTNGAAQYF; CDR3 DNA: TGTGCCAGCAGCTTAGGGAGGACAAATGGGGCGGCCCAGTACTTC
J gene: TRBJ1-1; D gene: TRBD1; clone size: .; V gene: TRBV10-3; CDR3 protein: CAISESPDRVNTEAFF; CDR3 DNA: TGTGCCATCAGTGAGTCGCCCGACAGGGTGAACACTGAAGCTTTCTTT
J gene: TRBJ2-7; D gene: TRBD1; clone size: many; V gene: TRBV28; CDR3 protein: CASSSHYRPPGQGNGQYF; CDR3 DNA: TGTGCCAGCAGTTCTCACTACCGCCCCCCTGGACAGGGGAACGGGCAGTACTTC
J gene: TRBJ2-7; D gene: TRBD1; clone size: many; V gene: TRBV6-6; CDR3 protein: CASINSGTDSYEQYF; CDR3 DNA: TGTGCCAGCATTAACTCAGGGACAGACTCCTACGAGCAGTACTTC
J gene: TRBJ2-7; D gene: .; clone size: .; V gene: TRBV3-1; CDR3 protein: CASSQGAGPYEQYF; CDR3 DNA: TGTGCCAGCAGCCAAGGGGCAGGACCCTACGAGCAGTACTTC
J gene: TRBJ2-2; D gene: .; clone size: many; V gene: TRBV6-2/TRBV6-3; CDR3 protein: CASSLGHPGELFF; CDR3 DNA: TGTGCCAGCAGCCTGGGACACCCCGGGGAGCTGTTTTTT
J gene: TRBJ1-1; D gene: .; clone size: many; V gene: TRBV4-1; CDR3 protein: CASRIGSANTEAFF; CDR3 DNA: TGCGCCAGCAGGATAGGATCGGCGAACACTGAAGCTTTCTTT
J gene: TRBJ1-1; D gene: .; clone size: many; V gene: TRBV6-5; CDR3 protein: CASSLRGATEAFF; CDR3 DNA: TGTGCCAGCAGCCTAAGAGGGGCAACTGAAGCTTTCTTT
J gene: TRBJ2-3; D gene: TRBD1; clone size: many; V gene: TRBV28; CDR3 protein: CASGRPLTGTSTDTQYF; CDR3 DNA: TGTGCCAGCGGCCGACCCCTGACAGGGACGAGCACAGATACGCAGTATTTT
J gene: TRBJ2-5; D gene: TRBD2; clone size: many; V gene: TRBV4-3; CDR3 protein: CASSQSVSGGAQETQYF; CDR3 DNA: TGCGCCAGCAGCCAATCGGTCAGCGGGGGGGCCCAAGAGACCCAGTACTTC
J gene: TRBJ2-6; D gene: .; clone size: .; V gene: TRBV6-6; CDR3 protein: CASRSRSSGANVLTF; CDR3 DNA: TGTGCCAGCAGGTCGAGAAGCTCTGGGGCCAACGTCCTGACTTTC
J gene: TRBJ2-5; D gene: .; clone size: few; V gene: TRBV19; CDR3 protein: CATRAGSGTQYF; CDR3 DNA: TGTGCCACGAGGGCGGGGAGTGGGACCCAGTACTTC
J gene: TRBJ2-7; D gene: .; clone size: .; V gene: TRBV20-1; CDR3 protein: CSAIRGNTYEQYF; CDR3 DNA: TGCAGTGCTATCCGGGGAAATACCTACGAGCAGTACTTC
J gene: TRBJ2-1; D gene: .; clone size: many; V gene: TRBV4-3; CDR3 protein: CASSQEWGLKWGIEQFF; CDR3 DNA: TGCGCCAGCAGCCAAGAATGGGGACTTAAGTGGGGCATTGAGCAGTTCTTC
J gene: TRBJ2-1; D gene: TRBD2; clone size: many; V gene: TRBV6-4; CDR3 protein: CASSQTSGGAYNEQFF; CDR3 DNA: TGTGCCAGCAGTCAAACTAGCGGGGGGGCCTACAATGAGCAGTTCTTC
J gene: TRBJ2-1; D gene: TRBD2; clone size: many; V gene: TRBV3-1; CDR3 protein: CASSQVQGPSGVLNEQFF; CDR3 DNA: TGTGCCAGCAGCCAAGTCCAGGGCCCCAGCGGGGTGCTCAATGAGCAGTTCTTC
J gene: TRBJ2-1; D gene: TRBD2; clone size: many; V gene: TRBV27; CDR3 protein: CASSLAGVYNEQFF; CDR3 DNA: TGTGCCAGCAGTTTAGCGGGGGTTTACAATGAGCAGTTCTTC
J gene: TRBJ2-1; D gene: .; clone size: .; V gene: TRBV7-6; CDR3 protein: CASTPSSTGHYNEQFF; CDR3 DNA: TGTGCCAGCACCCCGTCGTCGACAGGCCATTACAATGAGCAGTTCTTC
J gene: TRBJ1-1; D gene: .; clone size: few; V gene: TRBV6-6; CDR3 protein: CASSSRGGRNTEAFF; CDR3 DNA: TGTGCCAGCAGTTCCCGGGGAGGGAGAAACACTGAAGCTTTCTTT
J gene: TRBJ2-5; D gene: .; clone size: many; V gene: TRBV4-1; CDR3 protein: CASSQEPTGTETQYF; CDR3 DNA: TGCGCCAGCAGCCAGGAACCAACAGGGACAGAGACCCAGTACTTC
J gene: TRBJ2-7; D gene: .; clone size: many; V gene: TRBV5-1; CDR3 protein: CASSAGQFPYEQYF; CDR3 DNA: TGCGCCAGCAGCGCTGGGCAATTTCCCTACGAGCAGTACTTC
J gene: TRBJ2-1; D gene: .; clone size: medium-sized; V gene: TRBV7-2; CDR3 protein: CASSLKTAPNEQFF; CDR3 DNA: TGTGCCAGCAGCTTAAAAACAGCCCCAAATGAGCAGTTCTTC
J gene: TRBJ1-6; D gene: .; clone size: many; V gene: TRBV20-1; CDR3 protein: CSARDSRVASSPLHF; CDR3 DNA: TGCAGTGCTAGAGATAGCCGCGTTGCGAGTTCACCCCTCCACTTT
J gene: TRBJ1-1; D gene: .; clone size: few; V gene: TRBV19; CDR3 protein: CASTARPGGLTEAFF; CDR3 DNA: TGTGCCAGTACTGCGAGACCGGGGGGTTTAACTGAAGCTTTCTTT
J gene: TRBJ1-6; D gene: .; clone size: many; V gene: TRBV2; CDR3 protein: CASSGSERGSPLHF; CDR3 DNA: TGTGCCAGCAGTGGGTCGGAACGGGGTTCACCCCTCCACTTT
J gene: TRBJ1-2; D gene: TRBD1; clone size: many; V gene: TRBV6-1; CDR3 protein: CASRYTHRGDYGYTF; CDR3 DNA: TGTGCCAGCAGATACACTCACAGGGGGGACTATGGCTACACCTTC
J gene: TRBJ2-3; D gene: TRBD1; clone size: .; V gene: TRBV27; CDR3 protein: CASSLYMGQGLTDTRYF; CDR3 DNA: TGTGCCAGCAGTTTATATATGGGACAGGGACTCACAGATACGCGGTATTTT
J gene: TRBJ2-7; D gene: TRBD2; clone size: many; V gene: TRBV19; CDR3 protein: CASSPLSGGPVNEQYF; CDR3 DNA: TGTGCCAGTAGTCCTCTTAGCGGGGGTCCCGTCAACGAGCAGTACTTC
J gene: TRBJ2-6; D gene: .; clone size: .; V gene: TRBV5-1; CDR3 protein: CASSLSKGANVLTF; CDR3 DNA: TGCGCCAGCAGCTTGTCAAAGGGGGCCAACGTCCTGACTTTC